This TCR beta chain was documented in a study of shared clonotypes between healthy human individuals. Trimming pared 1 base from V and 6 bases from J, leaving 9 bases between. CDR3 length equals 13 residues. In germline, CDR1 is SEHNR, CDR2 FQNEAQ (reference sequence). Some clones are missing from TCRdb's copy, which holds only in-frame ones; the method was immunoSEQ multiplex PCR. The table includes some 1.1 million clones, around three quarters detected once. The receptor comes from a man between 18 and 29 years old in good health. Some clones in this sample may be carry-over from other donors' samples. This chain uses TRBV7-9 with TRBJ1-1, with D possibly TRBD1 on 5 matching bases. Material: memory CD4+ T cells from PBMCs. Sample subset: CD45RA-negative fraction. The CDR3, as DNA: TGTGCCAGCAGCTTAGGTAGGGGCGCTGAAGCTTTCTTT. This codes for CASSLGRGAEAFF.